These T cell receptor beta chains were read from a single sample in a study of T cells in Graves' hyperthyroidism and ophthalmopathy. TCRdb reprocessed the multiplex PCR reads via MiXCR and lists one record per CDR3 protein. The sample carries over 200,000 distinct CDR3 sequences, roughly 18% recorded once. The sequenced sample consisted of blood. The receptors originated from a man aged 40-50 years with Graves' hyperthyroidism. Each CDR3 is given with its conserved first and last residue. D genes are given only for firm matches. Expanded clones get a size class; other rows say once, few or many, or leave the size out.

size | D | J | V | CDR3 | DNA
many | . | TRBJ1-5 | TRBV6-1 | CASSTASNQPQHF | TGTGCCAGCAGTACAGCTAGCAATCAGCCCCAGCATTTT
few | TRBD1 | TRBJ2-4 | TRBV18 | CASFTGTGVGNIQYF | TGTGCCAGCTTCACCGGGACAGGGGTAGGGAACATTCAGTACTTC
many | . | TRBJ2-1 | TRBV5-8 | CASSFSKNNEQFF | TGTGCCAGCAGCTTCTCCAAAAACAATGAGCAGTTCTTC
few | . | TRBJ2-7 | TRBV4-3 | CASSQLPGQSYEQYF | TGCGCCAGCAGCCAACTACCGGGACAATCCTACGAGCAGTACTTC
. | TRBD2 | TRBJ2-3 | TRBV7-8 | CASSKLAGGQDTQYF | TGTGCCAGCAGTAAACTAGCGGGGGGGCAAGATACGCAGTATTTT
many | TRBD2 | TRBJ2-7 | TRBV3-1 | CASSQVLLAGPLEQYF | TGTGCCAGCAGCCAAGTGTTACTAGCGGGGCCACTAGAGCAGTACTTC
few | TRBD1 | TRBJ2-5 | TRBV6-1 | CASSYDREETQYF | TGTGCCAGCAGCTACGACAGGGAAGAGACCCAGTACTTC
. | TRBD1 | TRBJ2-3 | TRBV5-1 | CASSIGTGGLDTQYF | TGCGCCAGCAGCATAGGGACAGGGGGCTTAGATACGCAGTATTTT
. | TRBD2 | TRBJ2-2 | TRBV18 | CASSPGLAATGELFF | TGTGCCAGCTCCCCGGGACTAGCGGCTACCGGGGAGCTGTTTTTT
many | . | TRBJ1-1 | TRBV13 | CASSLVSLRLNTEAFF | TGTGCCAGCAGCTTAGTGAGCCTCCGGTTGAACACTGAAGCTTTCTTT
. | TRBD2 | TRBJ2-3 | TRBV7-3 | CASSPTSGDTSTDTQYF | TGTGCCAGCTCACCGACTAGCGGGGACACGAGCACAGATACGCAGTATTTT
few | . | TRBJ1-4 | TRBV27 | CASSSSTGGGEKLFF | TGTGCCAGCAGTTCATCGACAGGTGGGGGGGAAAAACTGTTTTTT
. | . | TRBJ1-4 | TRBV5-1 | CASSGLSGLGEKLFF | TGCGCCAGCAGTGGCCTTAGCGGGTTAGGTGAAAAACTGTTTTTT
many | . | TRBJ1-2 | TRBV28 | CASKAGGNYGYTF | TGTGCCAGCAAAGCGGGGGGAAATTATGGCTACACCTTC
many | TRBD2 | TRBJ2-1 | TRBV7-2 | CASSFVAAGGLDEQFF | TGTGCCAGCAGCTTCGTTGCAGCGGGGGGGTTAGATGAGCAGTTCTTC
few | . | TRBJ1-5 | TRBV20-1 | CSAAGSYSNQPQHF | TGCAGTGCCGCAGGGTCGTATAGCAATCAGCCCCAGCATTTT
. | . | TRBJ1-5 | TRBV5-1 | CASSSLGGENQPQHF | TGCGCCAGCAGTTCCCTGGGAGGGGAAAATCAGCCCCAGCATTTT
many | . | TRBJ2-7 | TRBV20-1 | CSAPGDTSYEQYF | TGCAGTGCTCCGGGGGACACCTCCTACGAGCAGTACTTC
few | . | TRBJ1-2 | TRBV6-1 | CASTEGIYDGYTF | TGTGCCAGCACCGAGGGAATCTACGATGGCTACACCTTC
once | . | TRBJ2-3 | TRBV15 | CATSGDRGRAGDTQYF | TGTGCCACCAGCGGAGATCGAGGGCGGGCGGGAGATACGCAGTATTTT
many | TRBD1 | TRBJ1-2 | TRBV2 | CASSEARGTGGGYTF | TGTGCCAGCAGTGAAGCGCGGGGGACAGGGGGTGGCTACACCTTC
many | . | TRBJ1-2 | TRBV6-6 | CASSYSLRDQVSGYTF | TGTGCCAGCAGTTACTCTCTAAGGGACCAGGTCTCTGGCTACACCTTC
few | . | TRBJ2-2 | TRBV12-3/TRBV12-4 | CASSLFSLEGTGELFF | TGTGCCAGCAGTTTATTTTCGCTAGAGGGCACCGGGGAGCTGTTTTTT
many | . | TRBJ2-1 | TRBV7-8 | CASGQTYNEQFF | TGTGCCTCCGGACAGACCTACAATGAGCAGTTCTTC
many | . | TRBJ1-1 | TRBV30 | CAWSVGHNTEAFF | TGTGCCTGGAGTGTAGGGCACAACACTGAAGCTTTCTTT
many | . | TRBJ2-7 | TRBV6-2/TRBV6-3 | CASSYAGSKTYEQYF | TGTGCCAGCAGTTACGCCGGCTCGAAAACCTACGAGCAGTACTTC
few | . | TRBJ1-2 | TRBV2 | CASSEQGNYGYTF | TGTGCCAGCAGTGAACAGGGAAACTATGGCTACACCTTC
many | . | TRBJ2-1 | TRBV4-3 | CASSLVAGGNEQFF | TGCGCCAGCAGCCTCGTGGCAGGGGGGAATGAGCAGTTCTTC
. | TRBD1 | TRBJ2-2 | TRBV20-1 | CSARVKDRDNTGELFF | TGCAGTGCTAGAGTGAAGGACAGGGATAACACCGGGGAGCTGTTTTTT
many | TRBD1 | TRBJ2-1 | TRBV11-1 | CASSADRGTYNEQFF | TGTGCCAGCAGCGCCGACAGGGGGACTTACAATGAGCAGTTCTTC
few | TRBD1 | TRBJ2-2 | TRBV5-1 | CASSLGVPGQGVGGELFF | TGCGCCAGCAGCTTGGGCGTCCCGGGACAGGGGGTCGGCGGGGAGCTGTTTTTT
many | TRBD1 | TRBJ2-4 | TRBV30 | CAWKSFAGQGAKNIQYF | TGTGCCTGGAAATCTTTTGCGGGACAGGGGGCCAAAAACATTCAGTACTTC
. | . | TRBJ1-3 | TRBV9 | CASSVAGGTSGNTIYF | TGTGCCAGCAGCGTAGCTGGGGGGACCTCTGGAAACACCATATATTTT
many | TRBD2 | TRBJ2-5 | TRBV20-1 | CSARFRGGEETQYF | TGCAGTGCTAGGTTTCGGGGGGGCGAAGAGACCCAGTACTTC
. | TRBD2 | TRBJ2-3 | TRBV24-1 | CATSDSLRLAGGTDTQYF | TGTGCCACCAGTGATTCCCTGAGACTAGCGGGGGGCACAGATACGCAGTATTTT
few | TRBD2 | TRBJ2-2 | TRBV5-1 | CASSLGALLADRELFF | TGCGCCAGCAGCTTGGGGGCCTTACTAGCGGACCGGGAGCTGTTTTTT
. | . | TRBJ1-2 | TRBV5-6 | CASREAGGGNYGYTF | TGTGCCAGCAGGGAGGCAGGAGGAGGGAACTATGGCTACACCTTC
many | . | TRBJ2-3 | TRBV11-3 | CASSLMAGITDTQYF | TGTGCCAGCAGCTTAATGGCAGGGATTACAGATACGCAGTATTTT
many | . | TRBJ2-3 | TRBV6-5 | CASSYSSTDTQYF | TGTGCCAGCAGTTACTCTAGCACAGATACGCAGTATTTT
many | . | TRBJ2-3 | TRBV7-2 | CASSLAPADTQYF | TGTGCCAGCAGCTTAGCCCCGGCAGATACGCAGTATTTT
. | . | TRBJ1-4 | TRBV30 | CAWSVLGGELFF | TGTGCCTGGAGTGTACTAGGCGGCGAACTGTTTTTT
many | . | TRBJ1-1 | TRBV7-2 | CASSHKGAEAFF | TGTGCCAGCAGCCATAAAGGCGCTGAAGCTTTCTTT
many | . | TRBJ1-2 | TRBV28 | CASSLPAGGRGYTF | TGTGCCAGCAGTTTACCCGCGGGGGGAAGAGGCTACACCTTC
. | . | TRBJ2-3 | TRBV6-2/TRBV6-3 | CASQRGGQDTQYF | TGTGCCAGCCAACGCGGCGGGCAGGATACGCAGTATTTT
many | . | TRBJ2-1 | TRBV27 | CASSSGPVGNEQFF | TGTGCCAGCAGTTCGGGACCGGTAGGCAATGAGCAGTTCTTC
. | TRBD2 | TRBJ2-3 | TRBV9 | CASSVGRTSLADTQYF | TGTGCCAGCAGCGTAGGGAGGACTAGCCTGGCAGATACGCAGTATTTT
many | . | TRBJ2-1 | TRBV28 | CASSHDQYNEQFF | TGTGCCAGCAGCCACGACCAATACAATGAGCAGTTCTTC
few | . | TRBJ2-7 | TRBV19 | CASSIDRRASDEQYF | TGTGCCAGTAGTATAGATCGGCGGGCGTCGGACGAGCAGTACTTC
. | . | TRBJ2-1 | TRBV2 | CAGEPPWYNEQFF | TGTGCCGGGGAACCTCCTTGGTACAATGAGCAGTTCTTC
many | . | TRBJ2-2 | TRBV5-1 | CASSRENTGELFF | TGCGCCAGCAGTAGAGAGAACACCGGGGAGCTGTTTTTT
. | . | TRBJ1-1 | TRBV6-2/TRBV6-3 | CASSYSRSEVWGQGTEAFF | TGTGCCAGCAGTTACTCGAGGAGTGAGGTCTGGGGGCAGGGCACTGAAGCTTTCTTT
few | TRBD2 | TRBJ2-3 | TRBV9 | CASSVLGLAGARTDTQYF | TGTGCCAGCAGCGTTTTGGGACTAGCGGGGGCAAGAACAGATACGCAGTATTTT
few | . | TRBJ2-3 | TRBV4-3 | CASSQDTTPDTQYF | TGCGCCAGCAGCCAAGACACTACCCCGGATACGCAGTATTTT
many | TRBD2 | TRBJ2-1 | TRBV11-3 | CASSFLAGASNEQFF | TGTGCCAGCAGCTTCCTAGCGGGGGCCTCCAATGAGCAGTTCTTC
many | . | TRBJ2-7 | TRBV7-6 | CASSLRRGSSYEQYF | TGTGCCAGCAGCTTACGACGGGGGAGCTCCTACGAGCAGTACTTC
. | TRBD2 | TRBJ2-3 | TRBV20-1 | CSAVKRGNTDTQYF | TGCAGTGCCGTCAAGCGGGGGAACACAGATACGCAGTATTTT
many | . | TRBJ1-2 | TRBV7-2 | CASTFAGAHNYGYTF | TGTGCCAGCACTTTTGCAGGGGCTCACAACTATGGCTACACCTTC
many | . | TRBJ2-1 | TRBV20-1 | CSASVSGYNEQFF | TGCAGTGCTAGTGTATCTGGCTACAATGAGCAGTTCTTC
. | TRBD2 | TRBJ2-7 | TRBV18 | CASSPQRGGYEQYF | TGTGCCAGCTCCCCCCAGCGGGGTGGATACGAGCAGTACTTC
many | TRBD1 | TRBJ1-1 | TRBV5-1 | CASSQTGAFTEAFF | TGCGCCAGCAGCCAAACAGGGGCTTTCACTGAAGCTTTCTTT